The clone carrying this T cell receptor (beta chain) was observed a few times. Its antigen is unidentified. The entry originates in a study of cytomegalovirus exposure and HLA in healthy donors. Study-level information: T cells numbering around 190 million yielded some 110 million unique TCR beta sequences in an earlier analysis. HLA-typed donors were the source of 80 million to 90 million unique TCRs, which an early data release held.

Germline values: CDR1 SGHVS, CDR2 FQNEAQ. The V end was cut by 2 bases, the J end by 0 bases, with 10 bases between. The CDR3 loop spans 15 amino acids. Findings of the study overall: Most of the CMV-associated TCR beta chains (in a later analysis) appeared to be HLA-restricted. Whilst most TCR sequences proved rare, a subset of public TCRs occurred across many donors.

With 60 Vbeta and 13 Jbeta primers, the PCR was carried out. Method: immunoSEQ multiplex PCR; TCRdb's copy keeps in-frame clones and lacks some. Here the sample spans under 200,000 clones, approximately 86% being singletons. The sequence was collected from a woman aged 25 to 39 in good health and CMV-seronegative. Sequenced material: PBMCs. This chain joins TRBV7-8 and TRBJ1-1, with D unclear. CDR3 DNA sequence: TGTGCCAGCAGCTTAATGAGATTGATGAACACTGAAGCTTTCTTT. It encodes CASSLMRLMNTEAFF.